The source of this T cell receptor beta chain is a study of early T cells in non-severe SARS-CoV-2 infection. Germline assignment: CDR1 SGHAT and CDR2 FQNNGV. The CDR3 covers 14 residues. J was trimmed by 8 bases and V by 1 base; bases with no gene match: 3. The library protocol tagged individual cDNA molecules with unique molecular identifiers. Via MiXCR, TCRdb re-called the 5' RACE reads, giving one row per CDR3 protein. The sample has about 77,000 distinct CDR3 sequences, 9% to 10% seen once. This clonotype occurred a few times. The sequence was collected from an adult who was a healthcare worker with PCR-confirmed SARS-CoV-2 infection or an uninfected control (not recorded which). The chain carries TRBV11-2 and TRBJ2-1, with 9 nucleotides matching TRBD2. The sequencing sample was made of whole blood. This chain's CDR3 is CASSLGLAAYEQFF. CDR3 DNA: TGTGCCAGCAGCTTAGGACTAGCGGCGTATGAGCAGTTCTTC.